These 19 T cell receptor beta chains were all obtained from the same sample, sequenced in a study of cytomegalovirus exposure and HLA in healthy donors. The PCR contained 60 Vbeta and 13 Jbeta primers. The method was immunoSEQ multiplex PCR; TCRdb's version includes in-frame clones alone and lacks a portion of them. The table has some 190,000 clones, over 70% seen once; the top ten hold over 1.5%. The source material was PBMCs. The origin of the receptors is a middle-aged man in good health and CMV-seropositive.

Points on this clone: One junction end disagrees with the germline gene, perhaps due to a read error. The sample has other DNA sequences that encode this CDR3 too. CDR3 sequence reads: CASSPAGEKGRQYF. CDR3 DNA: TGTGCCAGCAGCCCAGCGGGAGAAAAGGGACGGCAGTATTTC. The rearrangement joins TRBV7-9 to TRBJ2-7; TRBD2 matches 8 bases. The CDR3 sequence is 14 residues long. CDR1 and CDR2 (germline): SEHNR, FQNEAQ (reference sequence).

The chain employs TRBV27 and TRBJ2-1; weak D call: TRBD2 (7 bases). Germline CDR1 reads MNHEY; CDR2 reads SMNVEV (reference sequence). The CDR3 consists of 15 residues. Trimming removed 7 bases at V and 6 bases at J, with 19 bases between. The CDR3 reads CASISRGAPVNEQFF. DNA of the CDR3: TGTGCCAGCATCTCACGGGGGGCTCCGGTCAATGAGCAGTTCTTC.

The genes are TRBV11-3 and TRBJ2-1; 7 positions match TRBD1. The CDR3 has 15 amino acids. Germline CDR1 reads SGHNT; CDR2 reads YENEEA. Trimming cost V 5 bases and J 5 bases; bases outside gene matches: 9. This chain's CDR3 is CASSAETGYDNEQFF. The CDR3 DNA reads TGTGCCAGCAGCGCGGAGACAGGGTATGACAATGAGCAGTTCTTC. Filled out from reference TRBV11-3 and TRBJ2-1, the complete variable domain reads EAGVVQSPRYKIIEKKQPVAFWCNPISGHNTLYWYLQNLGQGPELLIRYENEEAVDDSQLPKDRFSAERLKGVDSTLKIQPAELGDSAVYLCASSAETGYDNEQFFGPGTRLTVL.

The J gene is TRBJ2-3, the V gene TRBV7-2; D not certain. V dropped 3 bases and J dropped 2 bases, with 6 bases sitting between them. The CDR3 is 13 residues long. CDR1 is SGHTA, CDR2 FQGNSA, per germline. CDR3 sequence: CASSLAATDTQYF. CDR3 nucleotides: TGTGCCAGCAGCTTGGCTGCCACAGATACGCAGTATTTT.

The chain combines TRBV2 with TRBJ1-1; 8 bases are shared with TRBD1. Germline CDR1 and CDR2: SNHLY and FYNNEI. The V gene end was trimmed by 6 bases and the J gene end by 9 bases; junction bases not matched to a gene: 12. This CDR3 is 14 amino acids long. The CDR3 spells CASRALTRTGKAFF. Here the CDR3 DNA reads TGTGCCAGCAGGGCCTTGACGCGGACAGGGAAAGCTTTCTTT.

This sequence joins TRBV5-6 and TRBJ1-2; no definite D call. Germline V gene data show CDR1 as SGHDT and CDR2 as YYEEEE. V was clipped by 3 bases and J by 7 bases, with 13 bases between them. CDR3 size: 13 residues. In nucleotides, the CDR3 is TGTGCCAGCAGCTCCCCAAGCGGGTTTGGCTACACCTTC. This encodes CASSSPSGFGYTF.

The table lists this clone with a few counts. The chain carries TRBV29-1 and TRBJ1-2; D possibly corresponds to TRBD1 (5 bases). V was shortened by 1 base and J by 3 bases, with 15 bases between the two germline ends. The V gene's germline CDR1 is SQVTM and CDR2 ANQGSEA. The CDR3 covers 15 residues. As DNA, the CDR3 is TGCAGCGTTGAAGGGTGGGGCTCTAAGGACTATGGCTACACCTTC. Protein: CSVEGWGSKDYGYTF. Filled out from reference TRBV29-1 and TRBJ1-2, the complete variable domain reads SAVISQKPSRDICQRGTSLTIQCQVDSQVTMMFWYRQQPGQSLTLIATANQGSEATYESGFVIDKFPISRPNLTFSTLTVSNMSPEDSSIYLCSVEGWGSKDYGYTFGSGTRLTVV.

This rearrangement joins TRBV5-4 to TRBJ1-2; 9 bases are shared with TRBD1. CDR1 SGHNT and CDR2 YYREEE come from the germline V gene (reference sequence). This CDR3 has 15 amino acids. With V trimmed by 1 base and J by 1 base, 2 bases remained unmatched. The CDR3, as DNA: TGTGCCAGCAGCTTGCCGGGACAGGGTAACTATGGCTACACCTTC. This translates into CASSLPGQGNYGYTF.

V usage is TRBV27 and J usage is TRBJ1-2, with 8 bases aligning to TRBD1. The germline gives CDR1 MNHEY, CDR2 SMNVEV (reference sequence). Trimming cost V 0 bases and J 4 bases; bases outside gene matches: 4. This CDR3 is built from 15 residues. Here the CDR3 DNA reads TGTGCCAGCAGTTTATCTACAGGGGGAGGCTATGGCTACACCTTC. It translates to CASSLSTGGGYGYTF.

Comments on this clone: The same CDR3 is also encoded by other DNA sequences in this sample. The chain uses TRBV9 and TRBJ2-3; D not certain. There are 13 residues in the CDR3. Germline V CDR1 and CDR2: SGDLS, YYNGEE. The V end was cut by 1 base, the J end by 1 base, with 4 bases between. The CDR3 sequence is CASSVTGTDTQYF. The CDR3 DNA follows: TGTGCCAGCAGCGTAACAGGCACAGATACGCAGTATTTT.

The chain employs TRBV4-2 and TRBJ1-4; possibly TRBD1 for D (5 bases). V shed 1 base and J shed 2 bases, with 8 bases lying between them. CDR3 length equals 15 residues. CDR1 and CDR2 from the germline V gene are LGHNA and YNFKEQ. The CDR3 bases are TGTGCCAGCAGCCAAGGACAGTACACTAATGAAAAACTGTTTTTT. This gives the protein CASSQGQYTNEKLFF.

V usage is TRBV19 and J usage is TRBJ1-2; 8 bases are shared with TRBD1. V was pared by 0 bases and J by 5 bases, with 5 bases of the junction left unmatched. From germline, CDR1 is LNHDA and CDR2 SQIVND (reference sequence). CDR3 length: 15 residues. The DNA for the CDR3 is TGTGCCAGTAGTATAGAGGGACAGGATATTTATGGCTACACCTTC. Its translation is CASSIEGQDIYGYTF.

The chain uses TRBV5-1 and TRBJ1-1, with D maybe TRBD1 (6 bases). The V and J ends lost 0 bases and 10 bases respectively, with 10 bases between them. Germline CDR1 and CDR2: SGHRS and YFSETQ. This CDR3 has 12 residues. The DNA for the CDR3 is TGCGCCAGCAGCTTGGAACAGGGCCCAGCTTTCTTT. Residues: CASSLEQGPAFF.

There are a few counts of this clone. The rearrangement links TRBV14 to TRBJ1-2; no definite D call. Germline CDR1 and CDR2: SGHDN and FVKESK. CDR3 length: 14 amino acids. Trimming cost V 0 bases and J 4 bases, with 9 bases left between them. For the CDR3, the DNA is TGTGCCAGCAGCCAAGAAAGTGCGGGCTATGGCTACACCTTC. Its translation: CASSQESAGYGYTF.

Only a few counts were recorded for this clone. The chain joins TRBV19 to TRBJ2-1; 12 nucleotides match TRBD2. Germline CDR1 reads LNHDA; CDR2 reads SQIVND (reference sequence). The V segment lost 3 bases and the J segment 6 bases; nucleotides outside the gene matches: 3. The CDR3 is 15 amino acids. The CDR3 nucleotides read TGTGCCAGTAGTATCGCTAGCGGGAGGGCCAATGAGCAGTTCTTC. Translating gives CASSIASGRANEQFF.

The J gene is TRBJ1-1, the V gene TRBV27; D gene unclear. This CDR3 region has 14 residues. Germline-derived CDR1 and CDR2 are MNHEY and SMNVEV (reference sequence). The V gene lost 3 bases and the J gene lost 0 bases, with 8 bases spanning the gap. The CDR3 reads CASSFAGMNTEAFF. The CDR3, as DNA: TGTGCCAGCAGTTTCGCGGGGATGAACACTGAAGCTTTCTTT.

This clone was detected a few times. The same CDR3 arises from other DNA sequences in this sample as well. DNA of the CDR3: TGTGCCAGCAGCCCTACGGGTGGGGGGACTAACTATGGCTACACCTTC. It codes for CASSPTGGGTNYGYTF. The chain joins TRBV5-6 to TRBJ1-2; D possibly corresponds to TRBD1 (5 bases). Germline CDR1 reads SGHDT; CDR2 reads YYEEEE. This CDR3 is built from 16 residues. V lost 4 bases to trimming and J lost 0 bases, with 16 bases between them.

V and J are TRBV10-3 and TRBJ1-1; D not resolved. This CDR3 spans 11 amino acids. Per germline, CDR1 ENHRY and CDR2 SYGVKD. The germline V and J ends were trimmed by 2 bases and 10 bases, with 8 bases remaining between them. The CDR3 nucleotides read TGTGCCATCAGTGAGGGTCGTAGAGCTTTCTTT. Protein: CAISEGRRAFF.

The V gene is TRBV28, the J gene TRBJ2-5, with 7 bases fitting TRBD1. The CDR3 is 14 amino acids. Germline CDR1 and CDR2: MDHEN and SYDVKM. The V and J ends lost 2 bases and 7 bases, in that order; junction bases with no gene match: 7. CDR3 sequence reads: CASSLPRGQGTQYF. DNA for the CDR3: TGTGCCAGCAGTTTACCAAGGGGGCAGGGGACCCAGTACTTC.